Here is one T cell receptor (beta chain) with its context. The entry originates in a study of T cell responses to AZD1222 COVID-19 vaccine. TCRdb's table, derived via immunoSEQ multiplex PCR, lists solely in-frame clones and lacks some. Altogether tens of thousands of clones are present, 79% being singletons, with the ten largest covering 20%. Germline V lookup: CDR1 SEHNR, CDR2 FQNEAQ (reference sequence). Trimming removed 2 bases from V and 4 bases from J, with 14 bases in between. The CDR3 contains 15 residues. The sequence derives from an adult in good health. The sequenced sample was peripheral blood, obtained on day 0 of MenACWY control vaccination. The V gene is TRBV7-9, the J gene TRBJ2-5, with D perhaps matching TRBD1 (6 bases). The CDR3 is CASSLQGSRGETQYF. CDR3 bases: TGTGCCAGCAGCTTACAGGGGTCTCGAGGAGAGACCCAGTACTTC.